Given below is one T cell receptor (beta chain) in context. The repertoire was sequenced with immunoSEQ multiplex PCR; TCRdb's copy has only in-frame clones and lacks some. The sample yields tens of thousands of clones, roughly 88% seen once. The sample belongs to a study of blood T cell repertoires in COVID-19. Across the whole study: The samples span acute and convalescent COVID-19 from the United States, Italy and Spain. T cells, B-cell-depleted T cells, or PBMCs provided the cDNA or gDNA that served as material.

The CDR3 contains 15 residues. The V end lost 0 bases, the J end lost 6 bases, and 12 bases lay between the germline ends. The germline gives CDR1 LNHDA, CDR2 SQIVND (reference sequence). The source material was peripheral blood. V is TRBV19 and J is TRBJ2-1; a possible D gene is TRBD1 (5 bases). The receptor was isolated from a human donor in a cohort sampled during active COVID-19. The CDR3 protein is CASSIDRGARNEQFF. CDR3 coding DNA: TGTGCCAGTAGTATAGATAGGGGCGCTCGCAATGAGCAGTTCTTC.